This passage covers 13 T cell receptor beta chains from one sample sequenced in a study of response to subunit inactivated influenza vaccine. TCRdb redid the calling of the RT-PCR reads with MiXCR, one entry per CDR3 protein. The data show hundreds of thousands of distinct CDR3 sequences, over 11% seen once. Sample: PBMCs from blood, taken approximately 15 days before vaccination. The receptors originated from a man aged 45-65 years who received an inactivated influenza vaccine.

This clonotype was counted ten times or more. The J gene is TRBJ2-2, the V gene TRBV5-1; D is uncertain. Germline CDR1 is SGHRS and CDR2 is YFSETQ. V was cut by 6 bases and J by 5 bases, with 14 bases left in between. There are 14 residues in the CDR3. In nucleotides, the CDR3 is TGCGCCAGCAACCGAAACGGGTATACCGGGGAGCTGTTTTTT. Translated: CASNRNGYTGELFF.

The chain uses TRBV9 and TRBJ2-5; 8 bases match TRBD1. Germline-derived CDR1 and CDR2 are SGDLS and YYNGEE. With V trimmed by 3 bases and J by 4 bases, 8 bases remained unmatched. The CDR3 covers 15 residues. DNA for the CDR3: TGTGCCAGCAGCGCCGGACAGGGATCGGTAGAGACCCAGTACTTC. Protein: CASSAGQGSVETQYF. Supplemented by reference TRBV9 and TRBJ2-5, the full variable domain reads DSGVTQTPKHLITATGQRVTLRCSPRSGDLSVYWYQQSLDQGLQFLIQYYNGEERAKGNILERFSAQQFPDLHSELNLSSLELGDSALYFCASSAGQGSVETQYFGPGTRLLVL.

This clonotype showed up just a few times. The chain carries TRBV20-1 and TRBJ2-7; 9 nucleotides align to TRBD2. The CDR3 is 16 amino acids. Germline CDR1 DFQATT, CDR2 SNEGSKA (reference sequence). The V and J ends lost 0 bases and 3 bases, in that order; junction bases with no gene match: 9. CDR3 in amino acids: CSARDIQLAGRYEQYF. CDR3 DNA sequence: TGCAGTGCTAGAGATATTCAACTAGCGGGTCGCTACGAGCAGTACTTC.

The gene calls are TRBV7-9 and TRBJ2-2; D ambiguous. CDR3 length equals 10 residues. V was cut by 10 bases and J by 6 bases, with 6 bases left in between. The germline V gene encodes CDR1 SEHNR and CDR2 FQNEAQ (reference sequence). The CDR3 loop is CANRAGELFF. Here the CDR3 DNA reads TGTGCCAACCGAGCCGGGGAGCTGTTTTTT.

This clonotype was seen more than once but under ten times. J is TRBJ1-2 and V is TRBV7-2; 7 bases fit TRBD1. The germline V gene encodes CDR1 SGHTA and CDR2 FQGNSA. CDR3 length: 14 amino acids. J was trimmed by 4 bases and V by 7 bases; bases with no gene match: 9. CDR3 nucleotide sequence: TGTGCCAGCACCACGGGACAGACGTTCTATGGCTACACCTTC. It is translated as CASTTGQTFYGYTF.

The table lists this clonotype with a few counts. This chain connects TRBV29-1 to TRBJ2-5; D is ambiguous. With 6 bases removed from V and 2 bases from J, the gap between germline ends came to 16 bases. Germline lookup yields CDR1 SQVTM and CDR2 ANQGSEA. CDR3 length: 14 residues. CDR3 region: CSVLWVASQETQYF. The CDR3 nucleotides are TGCAGCGTCCTGTGGGTAGCTTCGCAAGAGACCCAGTACTTC.

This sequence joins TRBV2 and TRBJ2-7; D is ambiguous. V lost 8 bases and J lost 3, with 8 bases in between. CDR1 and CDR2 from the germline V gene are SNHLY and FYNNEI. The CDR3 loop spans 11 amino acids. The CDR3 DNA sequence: TGTGCCAGCCGAGAGGTCTACGAGCAGTACTTC. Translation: CASREVYEQYF.

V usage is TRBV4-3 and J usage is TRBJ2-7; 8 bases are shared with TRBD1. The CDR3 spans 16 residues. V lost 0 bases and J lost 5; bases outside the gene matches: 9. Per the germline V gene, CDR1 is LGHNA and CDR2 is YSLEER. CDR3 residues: CASSQEETGVVDEQYF. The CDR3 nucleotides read TGCGCCAGCAGCCAAGAAGAGACAGGGGTTGTGGACGAGCAGTACTTC.

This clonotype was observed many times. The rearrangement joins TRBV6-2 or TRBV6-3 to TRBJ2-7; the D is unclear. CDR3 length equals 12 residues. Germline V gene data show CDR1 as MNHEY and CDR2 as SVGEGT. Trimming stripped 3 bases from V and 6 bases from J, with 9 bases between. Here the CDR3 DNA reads TGTGCCAGCAGTTATGGGGTACGCGAGCAGTACTTC. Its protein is CASSYGVREQYF.

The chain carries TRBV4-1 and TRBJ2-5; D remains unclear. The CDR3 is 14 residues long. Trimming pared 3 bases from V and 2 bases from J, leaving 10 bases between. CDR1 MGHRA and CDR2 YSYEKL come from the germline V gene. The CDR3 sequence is CASSHHGRQETQYF. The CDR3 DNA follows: TGCGCCAGCAGCCATCACGGGCGACAAGAGACCCAGTACTTC.

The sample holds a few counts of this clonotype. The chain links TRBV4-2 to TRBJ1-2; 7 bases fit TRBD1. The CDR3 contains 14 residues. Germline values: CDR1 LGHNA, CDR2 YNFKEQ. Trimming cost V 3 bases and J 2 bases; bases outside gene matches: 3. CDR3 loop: CASSQSGQNYGYTF. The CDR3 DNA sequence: TGTGCCAGCAGCCAGTCGGGACAGAACTATGGCTACACCTTC.

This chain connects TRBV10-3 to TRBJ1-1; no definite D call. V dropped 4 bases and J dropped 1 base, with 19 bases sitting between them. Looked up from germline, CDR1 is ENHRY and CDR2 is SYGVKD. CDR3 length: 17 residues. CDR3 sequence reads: CAISGPSEGYKNTEAFF. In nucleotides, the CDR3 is TGTGCCATCAGTGGGCCTTCAGAAGGGTATAAGAACACTGAAGCTTTCTTT.

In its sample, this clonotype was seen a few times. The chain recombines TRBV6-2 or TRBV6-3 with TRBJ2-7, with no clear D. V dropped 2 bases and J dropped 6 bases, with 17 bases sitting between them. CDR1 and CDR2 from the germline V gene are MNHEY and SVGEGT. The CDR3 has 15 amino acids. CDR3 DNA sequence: TGTGCCAGCAGTTACAGTGTAGAAGGGTTGGTCGAGCAGTACTTC. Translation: CASSYSVEGLVEQYF.